One sample yielded the 15 T cell receptor beta chains listed below, sequenced in a study of long-term antiretroviral therapy in people with HIV. The assay, immunoSEQ v3.0, was run at survey level. Method: immunoSEQ multiplex PCR; TCRdb's copy keeps in-frame clones and lacks some. Among around 16,000 clones listed, about 80% were seen once. The sequencing here drew on unsorted PBMCs, taken 2.1 years after starting antiretroviral therapy. The receptors derive from a man aged 35 to 55 with HIV.

V usage is TRBV2 and J usage is TRBJ1-2; no clear D. Germline V gives CDR1 SNHLY, CDR2 FYNNEI. The V and J ends lost 1 base and 1 base respectively, with 7 bases between them. The length of the CDR3 is 14 residues. CDR3 in amino acids: CASSEGSSNYGYTF. The CDR3 DNA is TGTGCCAGCAGTGAAGGTAGCAGTAACTATGGCTACACCTTC. Drawing the rest from reference TRBV2 and TRBJ1-2, the complete variable domain is EPEVTQTPSHQVTQMGQEVILRCVPISNHLYFYWYRQILGQKVEFLVSFYNNEISEKSEIFDDQFSVERPDGSNFTLKIRSTKLEDSAMYFCASSEGSSNYGYTFGSGTRLTVV.

In its sample, this clone ranks as medium-sized. This chain uses TRBV13 with TRBJ1-1; D gene ambiguous. CDR1 PRHDT and CDR2 FYEKMQ come from the germline V gene (reference sequence). V lost 5 bases, J lost 0 bases, and 13 bases lay in between. CDR3 length: 15 residues. This CDR3 reads CASSLTDGLNTEAFF. CDR3 DNA sequence: TGTGCCAGCAGCCTAACCGACGGCCTGAACACTGAAGCTTTCTTT.

The V and J genes are TRBV5-5 and TRBJ1-1, with D possibly TRBD1 on 6 matching bases. V was cut by 4 bases and J by 4 bases, with 20 bases left in between. The V gene's germline CDR1 is SGHKS and CDR2 YYEKEE (reference sequence). CDR3 length: 16 residues. This CDR3 reads CASSPIRQDRSTEAFF. CDR3 nucleotide sequence: TGTGCCAGCAGCCCCATCCGACAGGATAGAAGCACTGAAGCTTTCTTT.

The chain employs TRBV4-2 and TRBJ2-6, with D perhaps TRBD1 (5 bases). V shed 0 bases and J shed 3 bases, with 12 bases lying between them. This CDR3 spans 17 amino acids. The germline CDR1 and CDR2 sequences are LGHNA and YNFKEQ. For the CDR3, the DNA is TGTGCCAGCAGCCAAGAAAGGGGCAGGGATGGGGCCAACGTCCTGACTTTC. Its protein product is CASSQERGRDGANVLTF.

CDR3 in DNA: TGTGCCAGCAGTTTGGAACTAGCAACCACAGATACGCAGTATTTT. This encodes CASSLELATTDTQYF. V is TRBV27 and J is TRBJ2-3; D perhaps matches TRBD2 (6 bases). This CDR3 contains 15 residues. Trimming left V 3 bases short and J 2 bases short, with 12 bases between. CDR1 is MNHEY and CDR2 is SMNVEV in the germline V gene (reference sequence).

This chain joins TRBV19 and TRBJ1-5; the D gene is possibly TRBD1 (5 bases). With 3 bases removed from V and 7 bases from J, the gap between germline ends came to 16 bases. Germline loops: CDR1 LNHDA, CDR2 SQIVND (reference sequence). The CDR3 runs to 15 residues. This CDR3 is CASSIAGTKGQPQHF. Here the CDR3 DNA reads TGTGCCAGTAGTATTGCCGGGACCAAAGGGCAGCCCCAGCATTTT.

The CDR3 reads CASSFGRAEGEAFF. The CDR3 nucleotides are TGTGCCAGCAGCTTCGGCAGGGCGGAGGGTGAAGCTTTCTTT. The chain uses TRBV5-6 and TRBJ1-1, with TRBD1 as a possible D gene (5 bases). The CDR3 totals 14 residues. V gave up 2 bases and J gave up 7 bases, with 15 bases separating them. From germline, CDR1 is SGHDT and CDR2 YYEEEE.

This chain links TRBV6-1 with TRBJ1-4; maybe TRBD1 (6 bases). The germline V gene encodes CDR1 MNHNS and CDR2 SASEGT. Trimming removed 7 bases from V and 8 bases from J, with 20 bases in between. The CDR3 has 15 amino acids. The CDR3 region is CASIPAGAGKEKLFF. CDR3 nucleotides: TGTGCCAGCATCCCGGCAGGGGCTGGGAAGGAAAAACTGTTTTTT.

There are a few counts of this clone. DNA for the CDR3: TGTGCCAGCTCTCAGAGGGGGAACACTGAAGCTTTCTTT. Translating gives CASSQRGNTEAFF. V usage is TRBV18 and J usage is TRBJ1-1; tentative D call: TRBD1 (5 bases). The CDR3 totals 13 residues. The V gene's germline CDR1 is KGHSH and CDR2 LQKENI. The germline V and J ends were trimmed by 6 bases and 1 base, with 9 bases remaining between them.

This clone was detected only a few times. The gene calls are TRBV2 and TRBJ2-7; D unclear. The CDR3 contains 12 residues. Germline CDR1 reads SNHLY; CDR2 reads FYNNEI. Trimming cost V 3 bases and J 1 base, with 4 bases left between them. Here the CDR3 reads CASSDSSYEQYF. In DNA, the CDR3 is TGTGCCAGCAGTGACAGTTCCTACGAGCAGTACTTC.

This clone has just a few counts. The V gene is TRBV5-4, the J gene TRBJ1-2; possibly TRBD1 for D (5 bases). Germline V gives CDR1 SGHNT, CDR2 YYREEE (reference sequence). The CDR3 length is 14 residues. V was trimmed by 2 bases and J by 2 bases, leaving 10 bases between them. The CDR3 reads CASSFGQGNYGYTF. CDR3 bases: TGTGCCAGCAGCTTCGGGCAGGGCAACTATGGCTACACCTTC.

This clone appeared a single time. The V gene is TRBV27, the J gene TRBJ2-7; weak D call: TRBD1 (6 bases). The CDR3 runs to 13 residues. Germline assignment: CDR1 MNHEY and CDR2 SMNVEV (reference sequence). V was trimmed by 5 bases and J by 3 bases, leaving 11 bases between them. CDR3 protein: CASSPTGYYEQYF. The CDR3 nucleotides are TGTGCCAGCAGTCCCACAGGGTACTACGAGCAGTACTTC.

The gene calls are TRBV9 and TRBJ2-2, with D perhaps TRBD1 (5 bases). Germline CDR1 reads SGDLS; CDR2 reads YYNGEE. The V gene lost 0 bases and the J gene lost 0 bases, with 12 bases spanning the gap. The CDR3 has 17 amino acids. The CDR3 coding sequence is TGTGCCAGCAGCGTAGGGGGCCGACGAACGAACACCGGGGAGCTGTTTTTT. As protein: CASSVGGRRTNTGELFF.

V and J are TRBV6-5 and TRBJ1-1; D ambiguous. The germline V gene has CDR1 MNHEY and CDR2 SVGAGI. This CDR3 comprises 13 residues. The ends were cut back, 7 bases at V and 1 base at J, with 10 bases in the middle. The CDR3 DNA sequence: TGTGCCAGCACTCAAAGCCGGAACACTGAAGCTTTCTTT. Translating it yields CASTQSRNTEAFF.

This chain connects TRBV11-2 to TRBJ1-2, with D possibly being TRBD1 (6 bases). CDR1 and CDR2 (germline): SGHAT, FQNNGV. The ends were cut back, 0 bases at V and 8 bases at J, with 13 bases in the middle. CDR3 length: 14 amino acids. CDR3 loop: CASSLEPGARGYTF. The CDR3 region has the DNA TGTGCCAGCAGCTTAGAGCCGGGGGCAAGGGGCTACACCTTC. Filled out from reference TRBV11-2 and TRBJ1-2, the complete variable domain reads EAGVAQSPRYKIIEKRQSVAFWCNPISGHATLYWYQQILGQGPKLLIQFQNNGVVDDSQLPKDRFSAERLKGVDSTLKIQPAKLEDSAVYLCASSLEPGARGYTFGSGTRLTVV.